The present TCR beta chain was sequenced within a study of blood T cell repertoires in COVID-19. About the research overall: COVID-19 samples from acute and convalescent phases originated in the United States, Italy and Spain. T cells, B-cell-depleted T cells, or PBMCs provided the cDNA or gDNA that served as material.

V lost 4 bases, J lost 7 bases, and 19 bases lay in between. CDR1 is SEHNR and CDR2 is FQNEAQ in the germline V gene (reference sequence). The CDR3 has 16 residues. Profiling relied on immunoSEQ multiplex PCR, and the TCRdb table lists in-frame clones only, not all of them. Here the sample spans roughly 140,000 clones, around 86% being singletons. The sequenced sample consisted of peripheral blood. This TCR was sampled from a woman of 80 years or more with acute or convalescent COVID-19. V is TRBV7-9 and J is TRBJ2-2; D gene ambiguous. The CDR3 DNA reads as TGTGCCAGCAGCTCGTCAGGTGACCCGTTGGACGGGGAGCTGTTTTTT. As protein: CASSSSGDPLDGELFF.